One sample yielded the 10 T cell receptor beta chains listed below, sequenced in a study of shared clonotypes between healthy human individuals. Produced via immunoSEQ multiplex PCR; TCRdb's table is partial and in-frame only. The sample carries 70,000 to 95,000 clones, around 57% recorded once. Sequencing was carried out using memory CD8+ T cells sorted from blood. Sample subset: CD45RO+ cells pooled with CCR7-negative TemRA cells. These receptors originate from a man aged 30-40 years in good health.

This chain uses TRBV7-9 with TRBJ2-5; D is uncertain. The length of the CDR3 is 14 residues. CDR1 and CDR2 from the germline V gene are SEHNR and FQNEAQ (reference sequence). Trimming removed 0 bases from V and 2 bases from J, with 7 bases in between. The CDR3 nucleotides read TGTGCCAGCAGCTTAGCGGAGCAACAAGAGACCCAGTACTTC. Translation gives CASSLAEQQETQYF.

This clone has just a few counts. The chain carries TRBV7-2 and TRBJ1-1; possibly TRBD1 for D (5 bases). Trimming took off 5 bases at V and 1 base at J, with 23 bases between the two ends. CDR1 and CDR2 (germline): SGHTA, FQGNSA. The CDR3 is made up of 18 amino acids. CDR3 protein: CASSVKRGVGFQNTEAFF. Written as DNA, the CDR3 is TGTGCCAGCAGCGTCAAACGGGGGGTCGGGTTCCAGAACACTGAAGCTTTCTTT.

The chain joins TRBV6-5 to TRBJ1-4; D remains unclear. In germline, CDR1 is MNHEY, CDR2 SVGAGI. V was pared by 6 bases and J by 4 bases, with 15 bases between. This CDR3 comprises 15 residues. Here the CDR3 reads CASSPPGNVNEKLFF. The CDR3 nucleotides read TGTGCCAGCAGCCCCCCGGGTAACGTTAATGAAAAACTGTTTTTT.

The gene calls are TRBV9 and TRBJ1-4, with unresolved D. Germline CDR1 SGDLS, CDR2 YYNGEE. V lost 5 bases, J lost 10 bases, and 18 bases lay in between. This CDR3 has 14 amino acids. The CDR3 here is CASSPIGSGGKLFF. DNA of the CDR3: TGTGCCAGCAGTCCAATAGGGTCTGGCGGAAAACTGTTTTTT. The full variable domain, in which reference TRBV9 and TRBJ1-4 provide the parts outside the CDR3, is DSGVTQTPKHLITATGQRVTLRCSPRSGDLSVYWYQQSLDQGLQFLIQYYNGEERAKGNILERFSAQQFPDLHSELNLSSLELGDSALYFCASSPIGSGGKLFFGSGTQLSVL.

CDR3 protein: CASSRYPLRSVAEETQYF. The CDR3 DNA reads TGTGCCAGCAGCCGATATCCGCTGCGGTCGGTAGCTGAAGAGACCCAGTACTTC. The chain carries TRBV4-2 and TRBJ2-5; D uncertain. Germline assignment: CDR1 LGHNA and CDR2 YNFKEQ. The CDR3 sequence is 18 residues long. Trimming took 4 bases from V and 3 from J, leaving 24 bases between them.

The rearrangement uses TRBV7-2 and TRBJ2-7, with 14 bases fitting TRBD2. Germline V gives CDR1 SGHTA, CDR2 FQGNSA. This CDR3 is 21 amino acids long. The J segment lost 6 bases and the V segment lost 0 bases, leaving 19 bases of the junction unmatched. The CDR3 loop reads CASSLAPPGLAGGQTYAEQYF. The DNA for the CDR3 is TGTGCCAGCAGCTTAGCCCCCCCCGGACTAGCGGGAGGCCAAACCTACGCCGAGCAGTACTTC.

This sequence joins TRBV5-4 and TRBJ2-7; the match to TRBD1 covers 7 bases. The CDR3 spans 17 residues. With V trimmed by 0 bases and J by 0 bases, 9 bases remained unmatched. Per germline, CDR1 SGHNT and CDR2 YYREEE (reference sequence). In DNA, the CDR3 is TGTGCCAGCAGCTTGGGGGAACAGGGGATAATCTCCTACGAGCAGTACTTC. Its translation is CASSLGEQGIISYEQYF.

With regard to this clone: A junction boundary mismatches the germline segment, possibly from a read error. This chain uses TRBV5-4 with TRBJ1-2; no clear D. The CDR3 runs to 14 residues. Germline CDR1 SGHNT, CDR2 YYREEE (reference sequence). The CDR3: CASLLNVPGKTYGF. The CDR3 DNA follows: TGTGCCAGCCTGCTTAACGTACCAGGAAAGACCTATGGCTTC.

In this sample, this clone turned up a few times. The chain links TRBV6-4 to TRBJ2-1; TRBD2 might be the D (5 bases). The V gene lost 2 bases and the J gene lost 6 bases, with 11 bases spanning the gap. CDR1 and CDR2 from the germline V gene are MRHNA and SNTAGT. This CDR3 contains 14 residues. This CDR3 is CASSDGQGGNEQFF. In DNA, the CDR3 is TGTGCCAGCAGTGACGGGCAAGGAGGCAATGAGCAGTTCTTC.

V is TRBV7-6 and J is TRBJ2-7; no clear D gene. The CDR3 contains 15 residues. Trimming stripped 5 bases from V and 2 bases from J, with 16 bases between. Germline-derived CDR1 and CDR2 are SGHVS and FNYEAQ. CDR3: CASSPAPDSAYEQYF. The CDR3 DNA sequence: TGTGCCAGCAGCCCAGCCCCCGACTCTGCCTACGAGCAGTACTTC.